Given below is one TCR beta chain in context. This clonotype showed up many times. Its antigen remains undetermined. Base qualities are not provided; no much larger clone lies one nucleotide away. The hyperthyroidism patients were between 18 and 65 years old and newly diagnosed, with a disease duration of less than 2 months. Any patient with an uncontrolled infection, another autoimmune disease, pregnancy or lactation was excluded. Diagnoses were established on the basis of clinical symptoms, serum thyroxine and TRAb, thyroid ultrasound, and orbital computed tomography. Blood from progressor patients was drawn when they were first diagnosed with hyperthyroidism, before any ophthalmopathy symptoms appeared. Ficoll-Paque density gradient centrifugation was used to isolate PBMCs from approximately 11 ml of fresh peripheral blood. Progressor patients were first diagnosed with Graves' hyperthyroidism and then developed ophthalmopathy during follow-up. Total RNA was extracted using Trizol reagent, and RNA quality was assessed on an Agilent 2100 Bioanalyzer.

From the germline V gene, CDR1 is SGHRS and CDR2 is YFSETQ. The CDR3 numbers 14 residues from cysteine through phenylalanine. The entry retains the CDR3 DNA only, 42 bases that are in frame from base 1. V gives up 0 bases and J gives up 0 bases, and the segment between their germline ends measures 6 bases. Amplification of TCR beta CDR3 regions was carried out from RNA transcripts. The first round of RT-PCR for the TCR CDR3 was performed with the HTBI primer set and the Qiagen OneStep RT-PCR kit. The libraries were constructed in a second round of multiplex PCR and then size-selected and purified. The libraries were sequenced on an Illumina HiSeq2000 using paired-end 100 bp reads. As for the original processing: Raw data were processed with SOAPnuke, discarding reads with adapters, uncalled bases, mean Phred below 15, or no exact constant-primer or identifier match. COPE v1.2.5 was used to merge high-quality paired reads, and clonotypes were defined as unique nucleotide sequences. MiTCR v1.1 was used to align clonotypes to the IMGT TRBV, TRBD and TRBJ reference segments. Only V-J combinations with frequency above 0.0001, covering approximately 99% of repertoires, were analysed. The TCS score was defined as the ratio of F50 (clonal expansion) to E x V (chaos), calculated using BLOSUM62-based TCRdist between CDR3 peptides within each V-J. Welch's t-statistics and random forest reduced around 520 V-J features to 10 to 15, which were used in a naive Bayes classifier (R e1071). TCRdb applied fastp at Q25 and MiXCR to the public reads, then kept only in-frame beta chains. CDR3 protein sequences are deduplicated, and each keeps its most common genes and DNA. TCRdb, not the original authors, processed these V and J calls. The sample data list about 280,000 distinct CDR3 sequences, and around a quarter of these were observed just once. The top ten clonotypes cover about 25% of the sample.

These data originate in a study of T cells in Graves' hyperthyroidism and ophthalmopathy (dated by TCRdb to between 2019 and 2020). Looking at the study overall: Peripheral blood samples were taken at the time of initial diagnosis, prior to any treatment. TCR Vbeta CDR3 sequencing of approximately 140 peripheral blood samples (43 ophthalmopathy, 75 hyperthyroidism and around 17 progressor patients) is reported in the paper. Whether ophthalmopathy could be predicted prospectively was tested in an independent validation cohort made up of under 20 hyperthyroidism patients plus 17 patients who later progressed to ophthalmopathy. To identify distinguishing TCR V-J signatures, a discovery cohort of around 98 patients was used, comprising 40 to 45 with Graves' ophthalmopathy and 57 with stable Graves' hyperthyroidism. The study also compared thyroid tissue and blood T-cell repertoires from about 6 Graves' hyperthyroidism patients. Once sampling was done, hyperthyroidism patients were given methimazole at a starting dose of 30 mg daily, whereas ophthalmopathy patients were given high-dose intravenous methylprednisolone. The 85 to 100 discovery patients were randomly split 7:3 into training and test sets. Overall study outcomes, separate from this receptor: In validation, the model predicted progression to ophthalmopathy with approximately 70% sensitivity and 72% to 75% specificity, a median of roughly seven months before onset. Blood samples also contained most of the expanded thyroid clonotypes (frequency above 0.001), which suggests that blood repertoires may reflect thyroid immune responses. No statistical method was used to fix the sample size in advance, and group allocation was not hidden from the investigators. Ophthalmopathy was separated from stable hyperthyroidism by a 13 V-J signature model, with just over 85% sensitivity and roughly 84% specificity obtained in cross-validation and 80%/75% obtained in testing.

This receptor was taken from a man aged 40-50 years with Graves' hyperthyroidism that later progressed to Graves' ophthalmopathy. Sequencing input: blood. Recombination linked TRBV5-1 to TRBJ1-1; no D segment can be confidently identified. The CDR3 loop reads CASSLEGLNTEAFF. The bases are TGCGCCAGCAGCTTGGAGGGCCTGAACACTGAAGCTTTCTTT.